This T cell receptor beta chain was sequenced in a study of shared clonotypes between healthy human individuals. The study, taken as a whole, reports: Larger estimated richness was generally recorded for naive subsets relative to memory subsets.

The investigators split CD4+ cells into a CD45RA+ naive subset and a CD45RA-negative memory subset. Points on this clone: The antigen is unknown.

At deep level, the assay was performed. Assay used: immunoSEQ multiplex PCR; TCRdb lists only in-frame clones, some missing. The profile shows approximately 1.1 million clones, about 80% of them singletons. This CDR3 has 13 residues. CDR1 is SGHRS, CDR2 YFSETQ, per germline. Trimming shortened V by 2 bases and J by 6 bases, and 9 bases separated the two germline ends. The sequencing input was memory CD4+ T cells from PBMCs. Sample subset: CD45RA-negative fraction. The chain has TRBV5-1 and TRBJ2-1; D uncertain. This TCR was sampled from a man between 18 and 29 years old in good health. Some clones in this sample may be carry-over from other donors' samples. The CDR3 spells CASSLGSSNEQFF. Written as DNA, the CDR3 is TGCGCCAGCAGCTTAGGGTCGTCCAATGAGCAGTTCTTC. The entire variable domain, with the rest obtained from reference TRBV5-1 and TRBJ2-1, is as follows: KAGVTQTPRYLIKTRGQQVTLSCSPISGHRSVSWYQQTPGQGLQFLFEYFSETQRNKGNFPGRFSGRQFSNSRSEMNVSTLELGDSALYLCASSLGSSNEQFFGPGTRLTVL.